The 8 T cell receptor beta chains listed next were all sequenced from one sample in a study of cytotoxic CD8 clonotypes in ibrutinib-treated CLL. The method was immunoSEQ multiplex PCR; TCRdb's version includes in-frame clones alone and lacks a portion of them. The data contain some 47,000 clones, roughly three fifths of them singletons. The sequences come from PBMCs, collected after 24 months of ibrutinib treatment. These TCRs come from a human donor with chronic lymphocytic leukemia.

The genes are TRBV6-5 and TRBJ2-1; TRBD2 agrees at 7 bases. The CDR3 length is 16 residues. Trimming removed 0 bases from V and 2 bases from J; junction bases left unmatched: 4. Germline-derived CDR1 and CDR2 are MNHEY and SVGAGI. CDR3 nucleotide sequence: TGTGCCAGCAGTTACTCGGGCGGGGGACCCTACAATGAGCAGTTCTTC. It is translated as CASSYSGGGPYNEQFF.

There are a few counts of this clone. Here the CDR3 DNA reads TGTGCCAGCAGTGAAGGGAGCTCTGGGGCCAACGTCCTGACTTTC. Its protein is CASSEGSSGANVLTF. The V and J genes are TRBV2 and TRBJ2-6, with D uncertain. The CDR3 totals 15 residues. V was cut by 1 base and J by 0 bases, with 4 bases left in between. From germline, CDR1 is SNHLY and CDR2 FYNNEI.

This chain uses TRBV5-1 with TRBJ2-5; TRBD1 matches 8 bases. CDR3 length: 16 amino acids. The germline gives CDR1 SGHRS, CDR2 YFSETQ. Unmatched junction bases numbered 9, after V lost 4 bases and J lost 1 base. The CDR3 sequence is CASSPWTGPPQETQYF. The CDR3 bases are TGCGCCAGCAGCCCGTGGACAGGGCCCCCCCAAGAGACCCAGTACTTC.

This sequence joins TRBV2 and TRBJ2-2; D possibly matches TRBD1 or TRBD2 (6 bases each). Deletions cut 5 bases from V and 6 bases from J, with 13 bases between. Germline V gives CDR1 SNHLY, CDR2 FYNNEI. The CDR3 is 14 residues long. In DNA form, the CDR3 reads TGTGCCAGCAGTTCCCGGGGGCCCCCCGGGGAGCTGTTTTTT. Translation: CASSSRGPPGELFF. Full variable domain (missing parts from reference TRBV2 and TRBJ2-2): EPEVTQTPSHQVTQMGQEVILRCVPISNHLYFYWYRQILGQKVEFLVSFYNNEISEKSEIFDDQFSVERPDGSNFTLKIRSTKLEDSAMYFCASSSRGPPGELFFGEGSRLTVL.

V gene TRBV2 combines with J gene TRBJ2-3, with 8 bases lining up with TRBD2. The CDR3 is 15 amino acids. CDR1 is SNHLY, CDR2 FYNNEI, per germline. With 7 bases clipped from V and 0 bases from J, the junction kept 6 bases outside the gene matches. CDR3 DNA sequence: TGTGCCAGCACGGGGGGGGGACAAAGCACAGATACGCAGTATTTT. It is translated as CASTGGGQSTDTQYF.

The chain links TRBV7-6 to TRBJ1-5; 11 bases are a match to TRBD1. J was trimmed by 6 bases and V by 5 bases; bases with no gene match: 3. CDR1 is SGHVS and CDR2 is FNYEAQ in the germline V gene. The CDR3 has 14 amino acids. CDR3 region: CASSAGTGGQPQHF. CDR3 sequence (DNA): TGTGCCAGCAGCGCCGGGACAGGGGGTCAGCCCCAGCATTTT.

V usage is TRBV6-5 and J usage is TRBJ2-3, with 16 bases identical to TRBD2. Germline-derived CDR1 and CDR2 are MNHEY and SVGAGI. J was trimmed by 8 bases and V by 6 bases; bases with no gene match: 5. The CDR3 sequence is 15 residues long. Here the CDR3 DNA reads TGTGCCAGCAGCCGGGGACTAGCGGGGGGGAGTACGCAGTATTTT. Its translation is CASSRGLAGGSTQYF.

CDR3 in amino acids: CASSGIRTGPSYEQYF. The CDR3 DNA is TGTGCCAGCAGTGGCATCAGGACAGGGCCCTCCTACGAGCAGTACTTC. The chain combines TRBV6-1 with TRBJ2-7, with TRBD1 identical over 8 bases. The germline V gene encodes CDR1 MNHNS and CDR2 SASEGT. This CDR3 is 16 amino acids long. With V trimmed by 4 bases and J by 0 bases, 8 bases remained unmatched.